This T cell receptor beta chain was identified during a study of shared clonotypes between healthy human individuals. Study-wide results and limits: Generation of non-shared clonotypes was less probable than generation of clonotypes shared by all four donors.

The study ran the assay at deep level. TCRdb keeps only in-frame clones here, not all; method: immunoSEQ multiplex PCR. The table lists 850,000 to 1,200,000 clones, 60% to 80% of them singletons. This clone has a single count. Its matching antigen is unknown. This TCR derives from a young man in good health. The sequenced material came from memory CD4+ T cells sorted from blood. Regarding subset: CD45RA-negative fraction.

CDR3 in DNA: TGTGCCTGGAGTGTACGCCTAGCGGGACCTTTATACGAGCAGTACTTC. Translating it yields CAWSVRLAGPLYEQYF. The chain has TRBV30 and TRBJ2-7, with 9 bases matching TRBD2. Per germline, CDR1 GTSNPN and CDR2 SVGIG (reference sequence). V was clipped by 0 bases and J by 4 bases; unmatched bases: 10. The CDR3 is 16 residues long.